These 13 T cell receptor beta chains originate from one sample sequenced in a study of identical twins. A single record per CDR3 protein comes from TCRdb applying MiXCR to the 5' RACE reads. The repertoire consists of fewer than 900,000 distinct CDR3 sequences, with approximately 22% occurring once and the leading ten covering 4% to 5.5%. This sample also appeared in a second study, on T cells expressing NK-cell markers.

Source material: PBMCs. The receptors shown here come from a woman younger than 35 in good health.

The V call is TRBV7-9, the J call TRBJ2-5; the D is unclear. V lost 5 bases and J lost 4, with 8 bases in between. The CDR3 sequence is 12 residues long. Germline V gene sequence: CDR1 SEHNR, CDR2 FQNEAQ (reference sequence). The CDR3 spells CASSDTGETQYF. The CDR3 DNA reads TGTGCCAGCAGCGATACCGGAGAGACCCAGTACTTC.

The chain is built from TRBV4-1 and TRBJ2-5; 15 bases line up with TRBD2. V dropped 0 bases and J dropped 13; count of bases not matched to a gene: 6. The CDR3 runs to 15 residues. Germline V lookup: CDR1 MGHRA, CDR2 YSYEKL. Here the CDR3 reads CASSQDRGLAGGRYF. The DNA of the CDR3 is TGCGCCAGCAGCCAAGATCGAGGACTAGCGGGGGGGAGGTACTTC.

This clonotype was seen only a few times. The chain couples TRBV5-1 to TRBJ2-7; D is possibly TRBD1 (5 bases). The ends were cut back, 6 bases at V and 6 bases at J, with 10 bases in the middle. The CDR3 sequence is 11 residues long. The germline gives CDR1 SGHRS, CDR2 YFSETQ. The CDR3 nucleotides read TGCGCCAGCATGCAGGGCGGCGAGCAGTACTTC. Protein: CASMQGGEQYF.

In its sample, this clonotype was seen a few times. The rearrangement uses TRBV14 and TRBJ2-7; D is perhaps TRBD1 or TRBD2 (6 bases each). The CDR3 is made up of 19 amino acids. Trimming took 2 bases from V and 0 from J, leaving 23 bases between them. CDR1 is SGHDN, CDR2 FVKESK, per germline. The CDR3 region has the DNA TGTGCCAGCAGCCAATCCTCCTCTGGGGGGCCAACTAACTCCTACGAGCAGTACTTC. As protein: CASSQSSSGGPTNSYEQYF.

This chain uses TRBV6-1 with TRBJ2-1; TRBD2 is a possible D gene (5 bases). The length of the CDR3 is 16 residues. V was clipped by 9 bases and J by 9 bases, with 27 bases between them. Per the germline V gene, CDR1 is MNHNS and CDR2 is SASEGT. CDR3 nucleotides: TGTGCCAGTGCGTTCCTATATGGAGGCAGGCCGAGTGAGCAGTTCTTC. Translation gives CASAFLYGGRPSEQFF.

The chain is built from TRBV7-2 and TRBJ2-2; possible D gene TRBD2, 5 bases. Germline V gives CDR1 SGHTA, CDR2 FQGNSA. This CDR3 contains 13 residues. V was pared by 5 bases and J by 7 bases, with 11 bases between. CDR3 coding DNA: TGTGCCAGCAGCCCGGGAATTTACGGGGAGCTGTTTTTT. As protein: CASSPGIYGELFF.

The chain joins TRBV6-1 to TRBJ2-5; D unclear. Germline CDR1 MNHNS, CDR2 SASEGT. The V and J ends lost 7 bases and 4 bases respectively, with 22 bases between them. The CDR3 covers 16 residues. The CDR3 sequence: CASTRTSSTFGETQYF. In DNA form, the CDR3 reads TGTGCCAGCACCCGAACGTCGTCCACTTTTGGAGAGACCCAGTACTTC.

This clonotype occurred once. The rearrangement links TRBV20-1 to TRBJ1-1; no definite D call. V shed 0 bases and J shed 4 bases, with 15 bases lying between them. The CDR3 is made up of 15 amino acids. CDR1 and CDR2 from the germline V gene are DFQATT and SNEGSKA (reference sequence). The CDR3 reads CSARDRRLTGTEAFF. In nucleotides, the CDR3 is TGCAGTGCTAGAGATCGGAGGTTGACCGGCACTGAAGCTTTCTTT.

The rearrangement uses TRBV6-1 and TRBJ2-7; possibly TRBD2 for D (6 bases). Trimming stripped 1 base from V and 7 bases from J, with 14 bases between. Germline CDR1 is MNHNS and CDR2 is SASEGT. This CDR3 spans 14 amino acids. CDR3 sequence (DNA): TGTGCCAGCAGTGAAGTCGCGGGGAGTCGGGAGCAGTACTTC. This sequence encodes CASSEVAGSREQYF.

The J gene is TRBJ2-3, the V gene TRBV5-1; TRBD2 matches at 7 bases. Per the germline V gene, CDR1 is SGHRS and CDR2 is YFSETQ. The CDR3 runs to 17 residues. V was pared by 0 bases and J by 2 bases, with 9 bases of the junction left unmatched. The DNA of the CDR3 is TGCGCCAGCAGCTTGGGGACCCTAGCGGCCCACACAGATACGCAGTATTTT. Translating it yields CASSLGTLAAHTDTQYF.

This clonotype showed up just a few times. The CDR3 coding sequence is TGTGCCAGCTCATTCTACCTAGCGGGAGGAGCCCCTACTAGCACAGATACGCAGTATTTT. This translates into CASSFYLAGGAPTSTDTQYF. The V and J genes are TRBV18 and TRBJ2-3, with 11 bases matching TRBD2. The CDR3 length is 20 residues. CDR1 KGHSH and CDR2 LQKENI come from the germline V gene. J gave up 0 bases and V 5 bases, and 16 bases lay outside the gene matches.

In this sample, this clonotype turned up a few times. J is TRBJ1-1 and V is TRBV20-1; D is uncertain. The CDR3 length is 13 residues. V lost 3 bases to trimming and J lost 7 bases, with 15 bases between them. Germline CDR1 is DFQATT and CDR2 is SNEGSKA (reference sequence). Here the CDR3 DNA reads TGCAGTGCTAGGGTCCCGGGCTCGGGTGAAGCTTTCTTT. Amino acid sequence: CSARVPGSGEAFF.

J is TRBJ2-1 and V is TRBV6-2 or TRBV6-3, with D unclear. This CDR3 region has 15 residues. V lost 4 bases to trimming and J lost 5 bases, with 15 bases between them. Germline V gene data show CDR1 as MNHEY and CDR2 as SVGEGT. The CDR3 sequence is CASSSLSFRNNEQFF. The CDR3 DNA reads TGTGCCAGCAGTTCTCTGTCGTTCAGGAACAATGAGCAGTTCTTC.